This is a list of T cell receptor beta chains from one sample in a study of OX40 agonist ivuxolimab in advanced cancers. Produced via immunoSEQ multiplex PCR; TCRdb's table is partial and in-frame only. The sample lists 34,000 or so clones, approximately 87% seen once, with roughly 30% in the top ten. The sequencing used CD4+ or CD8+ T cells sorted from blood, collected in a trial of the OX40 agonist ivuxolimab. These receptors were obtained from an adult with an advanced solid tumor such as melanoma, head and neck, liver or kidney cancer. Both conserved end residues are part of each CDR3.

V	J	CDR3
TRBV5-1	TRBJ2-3	CASSLRLAGGSTDTQYF
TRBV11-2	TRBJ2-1	CASSYYREIYNEQFF
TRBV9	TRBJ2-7	CASSVGGDSSYEQYF
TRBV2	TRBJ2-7	CASTPGLAGSYEQYF
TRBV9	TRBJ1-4	CASSETGAGDEKLFF
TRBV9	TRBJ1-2	CASSVVDSYGYTF
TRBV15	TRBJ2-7	CATSRNNYEQYF
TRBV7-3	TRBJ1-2	CASSLTGGVANYGYTF
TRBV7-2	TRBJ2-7	CASSPGTAWGGQYF
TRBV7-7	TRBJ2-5	CASSSRPGGATQYF